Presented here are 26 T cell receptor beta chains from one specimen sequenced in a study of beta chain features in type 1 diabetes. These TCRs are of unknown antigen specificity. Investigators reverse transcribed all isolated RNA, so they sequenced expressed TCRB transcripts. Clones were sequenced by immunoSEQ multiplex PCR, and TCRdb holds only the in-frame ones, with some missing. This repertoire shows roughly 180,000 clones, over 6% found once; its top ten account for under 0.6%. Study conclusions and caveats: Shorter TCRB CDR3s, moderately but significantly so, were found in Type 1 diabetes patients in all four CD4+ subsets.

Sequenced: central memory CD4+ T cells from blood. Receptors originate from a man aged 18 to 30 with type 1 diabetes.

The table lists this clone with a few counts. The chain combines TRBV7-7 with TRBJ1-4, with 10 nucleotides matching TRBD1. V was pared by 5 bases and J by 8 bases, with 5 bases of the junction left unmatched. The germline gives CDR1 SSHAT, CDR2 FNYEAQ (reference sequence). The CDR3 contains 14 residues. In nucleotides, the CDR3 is TGTGCCAGCAGCCCGGGACAGGGGCCCGAAAAACTGTTTTTT. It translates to CASSPGQGPEKLFF.

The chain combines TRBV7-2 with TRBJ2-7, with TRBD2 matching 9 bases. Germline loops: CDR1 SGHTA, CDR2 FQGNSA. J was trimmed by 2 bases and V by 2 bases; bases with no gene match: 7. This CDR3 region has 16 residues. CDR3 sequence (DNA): TGTGCCAGCAGCTTACGGGAAAGCGGGGGGCCCTACGAGCAGTACTTC. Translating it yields CASSLRESGGPYEQYF.

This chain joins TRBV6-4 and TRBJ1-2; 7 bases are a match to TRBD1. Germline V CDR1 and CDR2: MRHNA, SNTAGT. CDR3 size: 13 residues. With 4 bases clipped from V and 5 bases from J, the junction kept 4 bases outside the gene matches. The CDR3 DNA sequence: TGTGCCAGCAGTGCGTCACAGGGGTATGGCTACACCTTC. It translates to CASSASQGYGYTF.

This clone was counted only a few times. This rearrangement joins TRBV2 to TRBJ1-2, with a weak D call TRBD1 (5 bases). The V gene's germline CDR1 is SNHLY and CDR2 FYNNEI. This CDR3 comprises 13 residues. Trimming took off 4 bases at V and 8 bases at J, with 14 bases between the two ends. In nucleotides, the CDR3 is TGTGCCAGCAGTGTGCAGGGCTATGACGGCTACACCTTC. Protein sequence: CASSVQGYDGYTF.

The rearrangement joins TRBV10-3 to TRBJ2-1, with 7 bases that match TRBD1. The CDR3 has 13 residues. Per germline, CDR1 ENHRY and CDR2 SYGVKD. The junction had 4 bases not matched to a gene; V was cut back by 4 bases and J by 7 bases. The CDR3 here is CAISVGTVNEQFF. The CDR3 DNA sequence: TGTGCCATCAGTGTGGGGACAGTAAATGAGCAGTTCTTC.

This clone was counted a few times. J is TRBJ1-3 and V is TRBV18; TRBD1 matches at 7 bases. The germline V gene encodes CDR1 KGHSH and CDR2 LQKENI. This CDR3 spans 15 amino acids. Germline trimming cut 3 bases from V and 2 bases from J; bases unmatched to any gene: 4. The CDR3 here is CASSPGTDTGNTIYF. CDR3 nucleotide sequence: TGTGCCAGCTCACCCGGGACAGACACTGGAAACACCATATATTTT.

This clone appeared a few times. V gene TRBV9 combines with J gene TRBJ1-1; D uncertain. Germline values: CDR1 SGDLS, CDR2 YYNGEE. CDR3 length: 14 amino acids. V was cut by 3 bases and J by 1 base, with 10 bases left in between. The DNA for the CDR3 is TGTGCCAGCAGCGCCTACTTCCCGAACACTGAAGCTTTCTTT. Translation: CASSAYFPNTEAFF.

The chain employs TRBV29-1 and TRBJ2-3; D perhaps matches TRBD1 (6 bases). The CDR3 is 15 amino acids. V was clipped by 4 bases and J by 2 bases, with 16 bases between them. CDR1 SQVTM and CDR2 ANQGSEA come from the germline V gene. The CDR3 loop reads CSVVPGALNTDTQYF. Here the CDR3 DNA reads TGCAGCGTTGTTCCAGGGGCTTTAAACACAGATACGCAGTATTTT.

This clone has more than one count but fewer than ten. The chain's CDR3 is CASTVPGDEKLFF. DNA of the CDR3: TGTGCCAGCACCGTGCCCGGAGATGAAAAACTGTTTTTT. This chain uses TRBV6-6 with TRBJ1-4; D gene unclear. The CDR3 loop spans 13 amino acids. V lost 7 bases to trimming and J lost 6 bases, with 12 bases between them. Looked up from germline, CDR1 is MNHNY and CDR2 is SVGAGI (reference sequence).

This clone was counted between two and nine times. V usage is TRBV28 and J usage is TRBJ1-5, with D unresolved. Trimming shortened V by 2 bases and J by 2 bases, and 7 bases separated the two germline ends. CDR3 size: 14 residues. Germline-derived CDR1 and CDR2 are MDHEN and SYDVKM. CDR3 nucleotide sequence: TGTGCCAGCAGTTTACCGGGAGGCAATCAGCCCCAGCATTTT. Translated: CASSLPGGNQPQHF.

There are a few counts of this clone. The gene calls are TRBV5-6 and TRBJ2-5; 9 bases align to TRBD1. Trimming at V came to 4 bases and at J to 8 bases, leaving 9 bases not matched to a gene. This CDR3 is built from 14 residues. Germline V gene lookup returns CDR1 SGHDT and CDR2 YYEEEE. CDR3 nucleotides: TGTGCCAGCAGCAACCCGGGACAGGGTGATACCCAGTACTTC. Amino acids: CASSNPGQGDTQYF.

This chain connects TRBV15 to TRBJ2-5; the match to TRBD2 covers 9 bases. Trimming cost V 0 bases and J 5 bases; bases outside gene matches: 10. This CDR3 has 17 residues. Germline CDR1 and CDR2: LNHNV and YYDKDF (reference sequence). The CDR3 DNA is TGTGCCACCAGCAGAGATCCGGCGGGGGGGTCTCGGGAGACCCAGTACTTC. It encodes CATSRDPAGGSRETQYF.

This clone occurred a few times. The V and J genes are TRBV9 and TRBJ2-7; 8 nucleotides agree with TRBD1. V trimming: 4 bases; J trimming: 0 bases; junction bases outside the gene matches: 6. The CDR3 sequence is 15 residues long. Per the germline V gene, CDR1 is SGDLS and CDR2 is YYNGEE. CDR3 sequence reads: CASSPRTGNSYEQYF. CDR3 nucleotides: TGTGCCAGCAGCCCGCGGACAGGGAACTCCTACGAGCAGTACTTC.

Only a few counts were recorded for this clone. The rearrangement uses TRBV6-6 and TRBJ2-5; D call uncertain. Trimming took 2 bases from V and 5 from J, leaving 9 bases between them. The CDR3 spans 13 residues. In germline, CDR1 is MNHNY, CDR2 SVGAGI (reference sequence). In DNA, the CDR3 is TGTGCCAGCAGTTACAGTGGCCCCGAGACCCAGTACTTC. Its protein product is CASSYSGPETQYF.

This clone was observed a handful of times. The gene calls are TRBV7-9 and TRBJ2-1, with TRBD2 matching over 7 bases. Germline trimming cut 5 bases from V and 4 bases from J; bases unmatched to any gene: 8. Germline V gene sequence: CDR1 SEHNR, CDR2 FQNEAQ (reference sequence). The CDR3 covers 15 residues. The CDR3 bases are TGTGCCAGCAGCCCCCGGCTAGCGGATTACAATGAGCAGTTCTTC. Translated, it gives CASSPRLADYNEQFF. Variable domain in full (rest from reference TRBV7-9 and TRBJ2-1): DTGVSQNPRHKITKRGQNVTFRCDPISEHNRLYWYRQTLGQGPEFLTYFQNEAQLEKSRLLSDRFSAERPKGSFSTLEIQRTEQGDSAMYLCASSPRLADYNEQFFGPGTRLTVL.

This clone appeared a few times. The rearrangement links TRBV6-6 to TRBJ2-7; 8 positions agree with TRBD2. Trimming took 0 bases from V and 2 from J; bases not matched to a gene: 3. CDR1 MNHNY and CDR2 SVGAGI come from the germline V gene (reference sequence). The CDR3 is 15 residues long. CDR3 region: CASSYSLAGTYEQYF. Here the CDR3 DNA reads TGTGCCAGCAGTTACTCGTTAGCGGGGACCTACGAGCAGTACTTC.

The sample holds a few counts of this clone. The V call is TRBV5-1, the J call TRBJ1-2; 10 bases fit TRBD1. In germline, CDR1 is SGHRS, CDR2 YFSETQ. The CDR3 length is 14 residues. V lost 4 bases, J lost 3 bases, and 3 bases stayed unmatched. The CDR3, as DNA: TGCGCCAGCAGCCTGGGGACAGGGGACTATGGCTACACCTTC. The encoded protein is CASSLGTGDYGYTF.

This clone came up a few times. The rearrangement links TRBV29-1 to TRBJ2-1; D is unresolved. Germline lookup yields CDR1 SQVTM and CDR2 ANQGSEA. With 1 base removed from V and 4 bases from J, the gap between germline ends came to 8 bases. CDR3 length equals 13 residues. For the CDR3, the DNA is TGCAGCGTTGAAGCCCTCCAGTACAATGAGCAGTTCTTC. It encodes CSVEALQYNEQFF.

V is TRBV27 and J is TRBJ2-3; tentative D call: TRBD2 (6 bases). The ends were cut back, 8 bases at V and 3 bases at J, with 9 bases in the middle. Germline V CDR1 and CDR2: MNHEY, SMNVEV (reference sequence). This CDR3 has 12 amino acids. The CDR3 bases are TGTGCCAGCCGCGGGGTGACAGATACGCAGTATTTT. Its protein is CASRGVTDTQYF.

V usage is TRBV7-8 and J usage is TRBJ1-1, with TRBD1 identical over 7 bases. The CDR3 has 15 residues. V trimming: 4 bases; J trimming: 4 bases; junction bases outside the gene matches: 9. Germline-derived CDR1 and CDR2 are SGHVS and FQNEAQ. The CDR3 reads CASSSQRGTVTEAFF. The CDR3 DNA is TGTGCCAGCAGCTCCCAACGCGGGACAGTCACTGAAGCTTTCTTT.

CDR3 coding DNA: TGTGCCAGCAGCTATCGACAGGGTGGGGCTGGCTACACCTTC. Translating gives CASSYRQGGAGYTF. The chain recombines TRBV5-4 with TRBJ1-2, with TRBD1 identical over 7 bases. This CDR3 is 14 amino acids long. Germline values: CDR1 SGHNT, CDR2 YYREEE (reference sequence). The trim removed 3 bases at V and 7 bases at J, leaving 9 bases unmatched.

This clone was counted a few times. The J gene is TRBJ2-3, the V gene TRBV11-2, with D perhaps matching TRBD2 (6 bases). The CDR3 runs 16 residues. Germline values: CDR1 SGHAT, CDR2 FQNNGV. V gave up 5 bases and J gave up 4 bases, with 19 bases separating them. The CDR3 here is CASSPPGRGGADTQYF. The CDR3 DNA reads TGTGCCAGCAGCCCGCCGGGGCGGGGTGGGGCAGATACGCAGTATTTT.

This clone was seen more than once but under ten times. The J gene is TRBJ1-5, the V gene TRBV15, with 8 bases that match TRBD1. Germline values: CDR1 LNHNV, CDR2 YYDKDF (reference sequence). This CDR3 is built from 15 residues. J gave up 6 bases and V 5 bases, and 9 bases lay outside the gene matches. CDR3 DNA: TGTGCCACCAGCGCCGATCGGACAGGGAGTCAGCCCCAGCATTTT. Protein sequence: CATSADRTGSQPQHF.

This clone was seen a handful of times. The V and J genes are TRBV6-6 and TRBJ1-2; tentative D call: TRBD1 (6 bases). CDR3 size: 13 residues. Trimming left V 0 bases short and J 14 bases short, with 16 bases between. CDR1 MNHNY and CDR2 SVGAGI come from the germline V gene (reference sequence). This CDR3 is CASSYSTGKLETF. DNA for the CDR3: TGTGCCAGCAGTTACTCTACAGGGAAACTAGAAACCTTC.

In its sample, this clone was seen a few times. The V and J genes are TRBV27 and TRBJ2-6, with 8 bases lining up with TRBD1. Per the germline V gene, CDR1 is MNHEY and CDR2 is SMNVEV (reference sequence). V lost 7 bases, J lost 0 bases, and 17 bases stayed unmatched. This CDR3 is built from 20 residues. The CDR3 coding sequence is TGTGCCAGCACCCGGACAGGGACCCAGTTATTGTTCTCTGGGGCCAACGTCCTGACTTTC. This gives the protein CASTRTGTQLLFSGANVLTF.

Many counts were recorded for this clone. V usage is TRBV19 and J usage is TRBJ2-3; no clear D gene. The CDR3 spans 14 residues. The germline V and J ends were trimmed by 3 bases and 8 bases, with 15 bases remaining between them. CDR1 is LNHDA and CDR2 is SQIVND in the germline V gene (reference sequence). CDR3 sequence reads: CASSIDTATVTQYF. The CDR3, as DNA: TGTGCCAGTAGTATTGACACGGCTACGGTTACGCAGTATTTT. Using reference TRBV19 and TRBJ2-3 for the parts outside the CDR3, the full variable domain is DGGITQSPKYLFRKEGQNVTLSCEQNLNHDAMYWYRQDPGQGLRLIYYSQIVNDFQKGDIAEGYSVSREKKESFPLTVTSAQKNPTAFYLCASSIDTATVTQYFGPGTRLTVL.